The TCR beta chain under discussion was sequenced for a study of T cell changes during pregnancy in multiple sclerosis. Sequencing was performed with immunoSEQ multiplex PCR; in TCRdb, only in-frame clones are kept and a portion is missing. The sample has 40,000 to 55,000 clones, nearly 95% seen once. Sequencing used CD4+ T cells from peripheral blood mononuclear cells, obtained in the second trimester of pregnancy. The sequence was collected from a female donor with multiple sclerosis, enrolled in a pregnancy study.

CDR3 region: CASSAKTSGYNEQFF. The CDR3 nucleotides read TGTGCCAGCAGCGCAAAAACTAGCGGTTACAATGAGCAGTTCTTC. The gene calls are TRBV9 and TRBJ2-1; 8 bases align to TRBD2. V was pared by 3 bases and J by 4 bases, with 6 bases of the junction left unmatched. The germline V gene has CDR1 SGDLS and CDR2 YYNGEE. The CDR3 spans 15 residues.